Presented here are 16 T cell receptor beta chains from one specimen sequenced in a study of T cells in Graves' hyperthyroidism and ophthalmopathy. Regions amplified from RNA transcripts were the TCR beta CDR3 regions. Using the HTBI primer set, a first-round RT-PCR was run on the TCR CDR3. TCRdb analysed the multiplex PCR reads with MiXCR anew, one entry per CDR3 protein. Of 390,000 or so distinct CDR3 sequences in the sample, about 14% were seen once. The sequencing sample was made of blood. Receptor source: a man younger than 35 with Graves' ophthalmopathy.

This clonotype was counted many times. The chain is built from TRBV28 and TRBJ2-4; 8 bases are a match to TRBD1. Germline V gene sequence: CDR1 MDHEN, CDR2 SYDVKM. The CDR3 totals 16 residues. Trimming at V came to 2 bases and at J to 3 bases, leaving 6 bases not matched to a gene. This chain's CDR3 is CASSLRTGGGKNIQYF. As DNA, the CDR3 is TGTGCCAGCAGTTTACGTACAGGGGGTGGCAAAAACATTCAGTACTTC.

There are a few counts of this clonotype. The chain is built from TRBV6-2 or TRBV6-3 and TRBJ2-7; TRBD2 matches 7 bases. J lost 1 base, V lost 5 bases, and 8 bases had no gene match. This CDR3 has 15 residues. CDR1 is MNHEY, CDR2 SVGEGT, per germline. The CDR3 region is CASSPLAAPSYEQYF. The DNA for the CDR3 is TGTGCCAGCAGTCCCCTAGCGGCCCCGTCCTACGAGCAGTACTTC.

This clonotype was picked up many times. The chain carries TRBV2 and TRBJ1-5; no clear D gene. V was pared by 5 bases and J by 4 bases, with 15 bases between. The germline V gene encodes CDR1 SNHLY and CDR2 FYNNEI. There are 15 residues in the CDR3. In DNA form, the CDR3 reads TGTGCCAGCAGTCACCGGGCCCCCTCAAATCAGCCCCAGCATTTT. Translation: CASSHRAPSNQPQHF.

As regards this clonotype: A much larger clone is a single base away; this may be a read error. V gene TRBV7-2 combines with J gene TRBJ2-7, with D unclear. The CDR3 spans 13 residues. Germline CDR1 and CDR2: SGHTA and FQGNSA. The CDR3 protein is CASSLVGAYERYF. CDR3 coding DNA: TGTGCCAGCAGCTTAGTCGGAGCCTACGAGCGGTACTTC.

This rearrangement joins TRBV5-1 to TRBJ2-2, with D maybe TRBD2 (6 bases). The CDR3 is 16 residues long. Germline CDR1 is SGHRS and CDR2 is YFSETQ. V was shortened by 3 bases and J by 2 bases, with 14 bases between the two germline ends. The CDR3 bases are TGCGCCAGCAGCTCGGGACTGGGGGAAAACACCGGGGAGCTGTTTTTT. Encoded protein: CASSSGLGENTGELFF.

About this clonotype: A much larger clone lies one base from this, so it may be a read error. The rearrangement uses TRBV14 and TRBJ2-1, with no clear D. The CDR3 runs to 17 residues. Per germline, CDR1 SGHDN and CDR2 FVKESK. The CDR3 region has the DNA TGTGCCAGCAGCCAAGTTGAGCGTATAAAGGCCTACAATAAGCAGTTCTTC. It is translated as CASSQVERIKAYNKQFF.

This clonotype showed up many times. The chain joins TRBV11-2 to TRBJ2-7; TRBD1 is a possible D gene (6 bases). Germline V gene data show CDR1 as SGHAT and CDR2 as FQNNGV. The CDR3 runs to 14 residues. Trimming removed 5 bases at V and 3 bases at J, with 14 bases between. The CDR3 DNA reads TGTGCCAGCAGCAGCAAGGGACACTTCTACGAGCAGTACTTC. It is translated as CASSSKGHFYEQYF.

This chain links TRBV6-5 with TRBJ1-6; TRBD1 is a possible D gene (5 bases). Germline CDR1 and CDR2: MNHEY and SVGAGI. The V end lost 2 bases, the J end lost 4 bases, and 15 bases lay between the germline ends. This CDR3 comprises 17 residues. As DNA, the CDR3 is TGTGCCAGCAGTTACGCAGGGTCGTCTAAATATAATTCACCCCTCCACTTT. Residues: CASSYAGSSKYNSPLHF.

This clonotype was observed a handful of times. The V gene is TRBV19, the J gene TRBJ2-5; 9 bases are shared with TRBD1. Germline loops: CDR1 LNHDA, CDR2 SQIVND (reference sequence). The CDR3 is made up of 13 amino acids. Losses at the gene ends were 7 bases for V and 2 bases for J; bases not matched to a gene: 2. The CDR3 nucleotides are TGTGCCAGTAAGGGACAGGGACAAGAGACCCAGTACTTC. Translation: CASKGQGQETQYF.

The gene calls are TRBV6-1 and TRBJ1-1; 8 bases are a match to TRBD1. CDR3 size: 15 residues. In germline, CDR1 is MNHNS, CDR2 SASEGT. Unmatched junction bases numbered 7, after V lost 5 bases and J lost 2 bases. In DNA, the CDR3 is TGTGCCAGCAGTAGCCTAGACAGGGGAAACACTGAAGCTTTCTTT. Protein: CASSSLDRGNTEAFF.

This clonotype has ten or more counts. This CDR3 is CASSPRESYEQYF. The CDR3 region has the DNA TGTGCCAGCAGCCCACGGGAGTCCTACGAGCAGTACTTC. This chain joins TRBV7-9 and TRBJ2-7; a possible D gene is TRBD2 (6 bases). Germline values: CDR1 SEHNR, CDR2 FQNEAQ (reference sequence). This CDR3 is 13 amino acids long. Trimming left V 5 bases short and J 1 base short, with 9 bases between.

The V gene is TRBV12-3 or TRBV12-4, the J gene TRBJ2-1, with 11 bases matching TRBD2. With V trimmed by 3 bases and J by 13 bases, 5 bases remained unmatched. This CDR3 region has 13 residues. Here the CDR3 DNA reads TGTGCCAGCAGTTTTCTAGCGGGGGGCCCACAGTTCTTC. Translation gives CASSFLAGGPQFF.

Turning to this clonotype: It may be a read error: a sequence one base away is much more abundant. This chain connects TRBV15 to TRBJ1-1; D gene ambiguous. CDR3 size: 15 residues. Germline V gene lookup returns CDR1 LNHNV and CDR2 YYDKDF (reference sequence). With 0 bases removed from V and 6 bases from J, the gap between germline ends came to 14 bases. This CDR3 reads CATSRDRRAHAEAFF. The CDR3 bases are TGTGCCACCAGCAGAGATCGACGCGCCCACGCTGAAGCTTTCTTT.

The table lists this clonotype with many counts. The V gene is TRBV12-3 or TRBV12-4, the J gene TRBJ2-4; a possible D gene is TRBD1 (5 bases). The V end was cut by 2 bases, the J end by 9 bases, with 23 bases between. The CDR3 is made up of 17 amino acids. The CDR3 spells CASSLLPLTDSLVIQYF. CDR3 nucleotides: TGTGCCAGCAGTTTATTACCCTTGACCGACAGCCTAGTCATTCAGTACTTC.

J is TRBJ1-1 and V is TRBV4-1, with a possible D match to TRBD1 (6 bases). Germline V gene lookup returns CDR1 MGHRA and CDR2 YSYEKL. The V gene lost 3 bases and the J gene lost 1 base, with 15 bases spanning the gap. CDR3 length equals 16 residues. The CDR3 DNA reads as TGCGCCAGCAGCCAGTCTTCGTCAGGGGAGAACACTGAAGCTTTCTTT. Its protein is CASSQSSSGENTEAFF.

This clonotype was seen ten or more times. A junction boundary mismatches the germline segment, possibly from a read error. The V call is TRBV20-1, the J call TRBJ2-2; the D call may be TRBD1 or TRBD2 (5 bases each). Germline V gene lookup returns CDR1 DFQATT and CDR2 SNEGSKA (reference sequence). The CDR3 is made up of 16 amino acids. The CDR3 spells CSAREGERPNTGELFF. The CDR3 DNA follows: TGCAGTGCAAGAGAAGGGGAGCGCCCGAACACCGGGGAGCTGTTTTTT.